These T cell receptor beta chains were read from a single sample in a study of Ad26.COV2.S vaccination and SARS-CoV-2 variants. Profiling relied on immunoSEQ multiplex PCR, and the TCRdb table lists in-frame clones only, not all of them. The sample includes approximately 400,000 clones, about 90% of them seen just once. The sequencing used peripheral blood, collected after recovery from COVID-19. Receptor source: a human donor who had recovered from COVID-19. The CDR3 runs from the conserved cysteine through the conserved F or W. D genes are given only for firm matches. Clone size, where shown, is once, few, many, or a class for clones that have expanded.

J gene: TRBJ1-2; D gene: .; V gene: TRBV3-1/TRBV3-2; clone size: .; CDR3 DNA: TGTGCCAGCAGCCAAGTTCGCAGGGGCTACACCTTC; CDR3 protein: CASSQVRRGYTF
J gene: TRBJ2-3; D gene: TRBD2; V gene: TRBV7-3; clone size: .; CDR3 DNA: TGTGCCAGCAGCTCCTTACCGGGACTATCAGACACAGATACGCAGTATTTT; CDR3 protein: CASSSLPGLSDTDTQYF
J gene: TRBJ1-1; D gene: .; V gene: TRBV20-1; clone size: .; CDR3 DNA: TGCAGTGCTCGGGGAGTCGAGGGTTTCTTT; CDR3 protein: CSARGVEGFF
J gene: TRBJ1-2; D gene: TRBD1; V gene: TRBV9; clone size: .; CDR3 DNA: TGTGCCAGCAGCGGGGGACAGCCTCATAGAGGCTACACCTTC; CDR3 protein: CASSGGQPHRGYTF
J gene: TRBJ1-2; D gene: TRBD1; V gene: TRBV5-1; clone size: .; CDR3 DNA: TGCGCCAGCAGCTCGGGGACAGGGGATCCCTATGGCTACACCTTC; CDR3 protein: CASSSGTGDPYGYTF
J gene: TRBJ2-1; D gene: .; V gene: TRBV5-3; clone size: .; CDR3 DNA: TGTGCCAGAAGCCTCCGTAATGAGCAGTTCTTC; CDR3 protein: CARSLRNEQFF
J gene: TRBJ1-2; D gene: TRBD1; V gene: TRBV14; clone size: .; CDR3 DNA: TGTGCCAGCAGCCAAGGAAGACAGGGTCGGGTCTATGGCTACACCTTC; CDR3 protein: CASSQGRQGRVYGYTF
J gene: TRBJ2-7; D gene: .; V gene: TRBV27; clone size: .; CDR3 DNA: TGTGCCAGCAGCGGAAGGGGGGGAGGCTCCTACGAGCAGTACTTC; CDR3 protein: CASSGRGGGSYEQYF
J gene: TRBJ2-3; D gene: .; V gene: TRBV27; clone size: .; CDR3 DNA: TGTGCCAGCAGTCCGCAAAGTAGCACAGATACGCAGTATTTT; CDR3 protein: CASSPQSSTDTQYF
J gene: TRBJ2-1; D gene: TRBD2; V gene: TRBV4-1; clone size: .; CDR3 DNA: TGCGCCAGCAGCCAAGATTCCTGGGGGGGGGCCTACAATGAGCAGTTCTTC; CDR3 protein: CASSQDSWGGAYNEQFF
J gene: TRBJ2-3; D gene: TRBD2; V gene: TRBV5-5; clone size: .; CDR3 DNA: TGTGCCAGCAGCTCGTCGGGGGGGCCGTCAGATACGCAGTATTTT; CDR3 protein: CASSSSGGPSDTQYF
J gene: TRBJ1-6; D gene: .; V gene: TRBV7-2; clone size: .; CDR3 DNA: TGTGCCAGCAGGGGCCAACCCTATAATTCACCCCTCCACTTT; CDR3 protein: CASRGQPYNSPLHF
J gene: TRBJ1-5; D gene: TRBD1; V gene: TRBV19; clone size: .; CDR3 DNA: TGTGCCAGTAGTATCCCTACCTTCGACAGGGGCCGGAGTAGCAATCAGCCCCAGCATTTT; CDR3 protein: CASSIPTFDRGRSSNQPQHF
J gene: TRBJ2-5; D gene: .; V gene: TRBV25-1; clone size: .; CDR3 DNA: TGTGCCAGCAGTGATGGAGGGGAGACCCAGTACTTC; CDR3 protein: CASSDGGETQYF
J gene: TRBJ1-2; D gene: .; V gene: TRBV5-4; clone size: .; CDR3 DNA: TGTGCCAGCAGCTTGACTGGGGGGGCGACGGGAGATGGCTACACCTTC; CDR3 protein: CASSLTGGATGDGYTF
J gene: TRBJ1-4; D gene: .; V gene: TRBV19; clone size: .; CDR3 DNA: TGTGCCAGTAGTAGGGGATGGACGGCAACTAATGAAAAACTGTTTTTT; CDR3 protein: CASSRGWTATNEKLFF
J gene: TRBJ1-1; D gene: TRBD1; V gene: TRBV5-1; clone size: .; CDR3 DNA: TGCGCCAGCAATGAGAGGGGGCGCGTCACTGAAGCTTTCTTT; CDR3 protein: CASNERGRVTEAFF
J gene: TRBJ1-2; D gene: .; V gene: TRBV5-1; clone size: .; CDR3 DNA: TGCGCCAGCAGCTTGGAGGCCCGGGACTCATATGGCTACACCTTC; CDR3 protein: CASSLEARDSYGYTF
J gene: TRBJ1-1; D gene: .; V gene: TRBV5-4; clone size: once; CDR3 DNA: TGTGCCAGCAGCTTGGGTTCCCCGGGCACTGAAGCTTTCTTT; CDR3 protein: CASSLGSPGTEAFF
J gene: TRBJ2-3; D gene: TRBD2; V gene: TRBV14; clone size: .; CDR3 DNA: TGTGCCAGCAGCATACCCGGGACTACGTCCGGGGGTACGCAGTATTTT; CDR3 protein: CASSIPGTTSGGTQYF
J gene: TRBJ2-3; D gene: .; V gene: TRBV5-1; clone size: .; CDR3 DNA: TGCGCCAGCAGCTTGAGGAGGACGGGCACGGATACGCAGTATTTT; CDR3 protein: CASSLRRTGTDTQYF
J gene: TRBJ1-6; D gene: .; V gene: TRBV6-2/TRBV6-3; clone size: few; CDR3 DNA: TGTGCCAGCAGTTCCCAGTTAAGCTCCTATAATTCACCCCTCCACTTT; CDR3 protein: CASSSQLSSYNSPLHF
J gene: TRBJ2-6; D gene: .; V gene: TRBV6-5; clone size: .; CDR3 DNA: TGTGCCAGCAGCCCACAGGGCTCTGGGGCCAACGTCCTGACTTTC; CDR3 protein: CASSPQGSGANVLTF
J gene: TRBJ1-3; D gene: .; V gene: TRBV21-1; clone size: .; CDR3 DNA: TGTGCCAGCAGCAAAGGAAGCGTAATTCTTTCTGGAAACACCATATATTTT; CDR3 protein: CASSKGSVILSGNTIYF
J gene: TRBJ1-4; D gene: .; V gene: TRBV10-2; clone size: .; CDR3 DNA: TGCGCCAGCAGTGAGTGGGATGAAAAACTGTTTTTT; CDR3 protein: CASSEWDEKLFF
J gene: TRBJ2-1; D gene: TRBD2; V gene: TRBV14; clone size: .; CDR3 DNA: TGTGCCAGCAGCCATTTTGCTAGCGGCCCCTACAATGAGCAGTTCTTC; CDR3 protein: CASSHFASGPYNEQFF
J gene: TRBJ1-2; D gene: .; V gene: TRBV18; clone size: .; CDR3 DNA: TGTGCCAGCTCACCAGACTCCCCGCTTTACTATGGCTACACCTTC; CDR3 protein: CASSPDSPLYYGYTF
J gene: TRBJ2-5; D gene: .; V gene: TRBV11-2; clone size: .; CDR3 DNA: TGTGCCAGCAGCTTAGCGGGGGGCGAGACGACCCAGTACTTC; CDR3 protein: CASSLAGGETTQYF
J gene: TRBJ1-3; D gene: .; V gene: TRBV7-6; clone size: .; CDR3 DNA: TGTGCCAGCAGCTTATGGACAGCCCCTGGAAACACCATATATTTT; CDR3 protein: CASSLWTAPGNTIYF
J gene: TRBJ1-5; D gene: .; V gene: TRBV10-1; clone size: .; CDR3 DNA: TGCGCCAGCAGTGAGTCGCAGACATATAGCAATCAGCCCCAGCATTTT; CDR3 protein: CASSESQTYSNQPQHF
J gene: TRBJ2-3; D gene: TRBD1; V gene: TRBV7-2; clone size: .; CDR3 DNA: TGTGCCAGCAGCCCACAGGGGCCAGATACGCAGTATTTT; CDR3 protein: CASSPQGPDTQYF
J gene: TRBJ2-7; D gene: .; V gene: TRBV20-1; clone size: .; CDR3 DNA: TGCAGTGTCAAGGCCACCTACGAGCAGTACTTC; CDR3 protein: CSVKATYEQYF
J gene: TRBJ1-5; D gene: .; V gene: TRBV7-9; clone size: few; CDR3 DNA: TGTGCCAGCAGCCCCTCGGGGGTTAGTATACAGCCCCAGCATTTT; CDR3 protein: CASSPSGVSIQPQHF
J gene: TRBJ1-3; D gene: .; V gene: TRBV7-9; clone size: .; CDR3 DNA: TGTGCCAGCAGTCCGGTCCCCAAAACCATATATTTT; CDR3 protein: CASSPVPKTIYF
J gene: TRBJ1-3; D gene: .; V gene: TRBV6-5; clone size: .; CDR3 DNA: TGTGCCAGCAGTTACTCTCCAGGGGAGTCAGGAAACACCATATATTTT; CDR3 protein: CASSYSPGESGNTIYF
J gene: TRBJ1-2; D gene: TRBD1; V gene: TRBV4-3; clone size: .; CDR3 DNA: TGCGCCAGCAGCCAAGACTCCCACTATTTCCGACAGGGAAGGGGCTACACCTTC; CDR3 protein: CASSQDSHYFRQGRGYTF
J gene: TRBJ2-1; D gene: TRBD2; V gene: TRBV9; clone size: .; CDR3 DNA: TGTGCCAGCAGCGTAGGTGGCGGGGGCTACAATGAGCAGTTCTTC; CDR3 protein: CASSVGGGGYNEQFF
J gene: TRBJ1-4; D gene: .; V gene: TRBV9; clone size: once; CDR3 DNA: TGTGCCAGCAGCGTACGGGGGGTGGATGAAAAACTGTTTTTT; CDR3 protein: CASSVRGVDEKLFF
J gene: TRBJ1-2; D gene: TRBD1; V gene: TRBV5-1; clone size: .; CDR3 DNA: TGCGCCAGCAGCTTACAGGGGGCTAGGGACTATGGCTACACCTTC; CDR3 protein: CASSLQGARDYGYTF
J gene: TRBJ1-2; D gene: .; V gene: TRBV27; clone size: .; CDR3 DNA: TGTGCCAGCAGTCTTGACAAGGGCTACAACTATGGCTACACCTTC; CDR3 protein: CASSLDKGYNYGYTF
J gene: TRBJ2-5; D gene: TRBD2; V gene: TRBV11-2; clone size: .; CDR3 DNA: TGTGCCAGCAGCCGGACTAGCGGGGGGGTTTCAGAGACCCAGTACTTC; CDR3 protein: CASSRTSGGVSETQYF
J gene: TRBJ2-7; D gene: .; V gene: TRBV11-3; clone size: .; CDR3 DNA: TGTGCCAGCAGCTTGGGATGGGATTACGAGCAGTACTTC; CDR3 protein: CASSLGWDYEQYF
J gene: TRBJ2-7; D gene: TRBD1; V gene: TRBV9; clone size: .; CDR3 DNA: TGTGCCAGCAGCGGGGGGACAGGTGTCATCGAGCAGTACTTC; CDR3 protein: CASSGGTGVIEQYF
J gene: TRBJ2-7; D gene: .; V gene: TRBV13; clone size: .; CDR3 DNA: TGTGCCAGCAGCTTAGGGCTGGGAGCCTACGAGCAGTACTTC; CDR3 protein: CASSLGLGAYEQYF
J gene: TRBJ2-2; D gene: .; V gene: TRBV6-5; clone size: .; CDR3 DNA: TGTGCCAGCAGTTACTCCTCCATTGCCGGGGAGCTGTTTTTT; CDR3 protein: CASSYSSIAGELFF
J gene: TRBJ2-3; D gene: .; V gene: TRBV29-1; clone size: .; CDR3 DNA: TGCAGCGTGGATGCAGGGTCAGATACGCAGTATTTT; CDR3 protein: CSVDAGSDTQYF
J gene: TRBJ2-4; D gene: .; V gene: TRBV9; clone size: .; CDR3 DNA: TGTGCCAGCAGCCCTAGGGGGTCCCAGGGAGCCAAAAACATTCAGTACTTC; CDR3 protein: CASSPRGSQGAKNIQYF